These 16 T cell receptor beta chains came from one sample sequenced in a study of blood T cell repertoires in COVID-19. Sequenced by immunoSEQ multiplex PCR; TCRdb stores in-frame clones only, minus some. The repertoire holds 98,000 or so clones, with approximately 84% as singletons. Sequenced input: peripheral blood. These receptors originate from a man aged 60 to 75 with acute or convalescent COVID-19.

The chain uses TRBV19 and TRBJ2-6, with a tentative D call TRBD1 (5 bases). Germline values: CDR1 LNHDA, CDR2 SQIVND (reference sequence). The CDR3 is 15 residues long. Deletions cut 3 bases from V and 3 bases from J, with 9 bases between. CDR3: CASSILGLGANVLTF. Written as DNA, the CDR3 is TGTGCCAGTAGTATTCTGGGGCTTGGGGCCAACGTCCTGACTTTC.

This chain joins TRBV11-2 and TRBJ2-3; the D gene is possibly TRBD2 (5 bases). The germline V gene encodes CDR1 SGHAT and CDR2 FQNNGV. Trimming took 5 bases from V and 3 from J, leaving 12 bases between them. This CDR3 is built from 14 residues. As DNA, the CDR3 is TGTGCCAGCAGCCCTGAGGGCCTGACAGATACGCAGTATTTT. It specifies CASSPEGLTDTQYF.

The chain couples TRBV24-1 to TRBJ2-2; 9 nucleotides align to TRBD2. The length of the CDR3 is 13 residues. Per the germline V gene, CDR1 is KGHDR and CDR2 is SFDVKD. The junction had 0 bases not matched to a gene; V was cut back by 10 bases and J by 1 base. Here the CDR3 DNA reads TGTGCCACTAGCGGGGGGAACACCGGGGAGCTGTTTTTT. Translation gives CATSGGNTGELFF.

The V and J genes are TRBV9 and TRBJ1-2; a weak D match, TRBD1 (5 bases). CDR1 is SGDLS, CDR2 YYNGEE, per germline. There are 14 residues in the CDR3. V lost 4 bases and J 8 bases, leaving 18 bases between the germline ends. The DNA of the CDR3 is TGTGCCAGCAGCCCGGCCCCGGGGGAAGGGGGCTACACCTTC. Amino acids: CASSPAPGEGGYTF.

The chain combines TRBV6-6 with TRBJ2-5; 8 bases are a match to TRBD1. The CDR3 has 14 residues. The germline CDR1 and CDR2 sequences are MNHNY and SVGAGI (reference sequence). V shed 4 bases, J shed 2 bases, and the junction held 3 bases outside the gene matches. This chain's CDR3 is CASSLTGAQETQYF. Written as DNA, the CDR3 is TGTGCCAGCAGTTTGACAGGGGCGCAAGAGACCCAGTACTTC.

V gene TRBV30 combines with J gene TRBJ1-6; D gene uncertain. The CDR3 is 14 amino acids. Germline CDR1 and CDR2: GTSNPN and SVGIG (reference sequence). Trimming removed 3 bases from V and 5 bases from J, with 11 bases in between. CDR3 amino acids: CAWSEGADNSPLHF. DNA for the CDR3: TGTGCCTGGAGCGAAGGAGCGGATAATTCACCCCTCCACTTT.

The chain is built from TRBV18 and TRBJ2-7; 7 bases map to TRBD1. Germline loops: CDR1 KGHSH, CDR2 LQKENI. The CDR3 spans 15 residues. V shed 5 bases, J shed 4 bases, and the junction held 11 bases outside the gene matches. The CDR3 spells CASSAIPGQRYEQYF. In DNA, the CDR3 is TGTGCCAGCTCAGCCATTCCGGGACAGAGGTACGAGCAGTACTTC.

The chain combines TRBV24-1 with TRBJ1-2, with unresolved D. V was trimmed by 1 base and J by 6 bases, leaving 11 bases between them. CDR3 length equals 14 residues. The V gene's germline CDR1 is KGHDR and CDR2 SFDVKD. CDR3 in DNA: TGTGCCACCAGTGATTTAACACAGTCCCATGGCTACACCTTC. As protein: CATSDLTQSHGYTF.

This sequence joins TRBV7-2 and TRBJ1-4, with no clear D. The CDR3 spans 15 residues. V lost 2 bases, J lost 7 bases, and 14 bases lay in between. Germline assignment: CDR1 SGHTA and CDR2 FQGNSA. CDR3 protein: CASSLIRGFGEKLFF. For the CDR3, the DNA is TGTGCCAGCAGCTTAATACGAGGATTCGGTGAAAAACTGTTTTTT.

CDR3 nucleotide sequence: TGTGCCACCAGTGATCCCGGGGTTGAGTCTATGTACGAGCAGTACTTC. As protein: CATSDPGVESMYEQYF. The chain is built from TRBV24-1 and TRBJ2-7, with TRBD2 as a possible D gene (5 bases). V shed 3 bases and J shed 4 bases, with 18 bases lying between them. CDR3 length equals 16 residues. CDR1 KGHDR and CDR2 SFDVKD come from the germline V gene.

The chain recombines TRBV24-1 with TRBJ2-3; D may be TRBD1 (5 bases). V lost 2 bases, J lost 5 bases, and 13 bases lay in between. Germline assignment: CDR1 KGHDR and CDR2 SFDVKD. The CDR3 extends over 15 amino acids. The CDR3 loop is CATSDWFQGRDTQYF. The CDR3 nucleotides are TGTGCCACCAGTGATTGGTTCCAGGGAAGAGATACGCAGTATTTT.

This CDR3 reads CASSQDMGGRDGYTF. The CDR3 DNA is TGCGCCAGCAGCCAAGATATGGGGGGTAGGGATGGCTACACCTTC. This rearrangement joins TRBV4-3 to TRBJ1-2, with D tentatively TRBD1 (5 bases). This CDR3 is 15 amino acids long. Germline V gene data show CDR1 as LGHNA and CDR2 as YSLEER. The V end was cut by 0 bases, the J end by 6 bases, with 14 bases between.

V is TRBV4-1 and J is TRBJ1-5; D ambiguous. Deletions cut 0 bases from V and 5 bases from J, with 5 bases between. The CDR3 contains 13 residues. Germline loops: CDR1 MGHRA, CDR2 YSYEKL. The CDR3 nucleotides read TGCGCCAGCAGCCAAGACCCATATCAGCCCCAGCATTTT. Protein sequence: CASSQDPYQPQHF.

The chain carries TRBV5-6 and TRBJ2-1; 10 nucleotides agree with TRBD2. V shed 4 bases, J shed 3 bases, and the junction held 7 bases outside the gene matches. CDR3 length equals 16 residues. Looked up from germline, CDR1 is SGHDT and CDR2 is YYEEEE. The CDR3 sequence: CASSIPLAGSYNEQFF. The CDR3 nucleotides are TGTGCCAGCAGCATCCCACTAGCGGGAAGCTACAATGAGCAGTTCTTC.

The V call is TRBV5-8, the J call TRBJ2-1, with 7 bases lining up with TRBD2. The germline CDR1 and CDR2 sequences are SGHTS and YDEGEE. The CDR3 is 15 amino acids. Losses at the gene ends were 5 bases for V and 5 bases for J; bases not matched to a gene: 10. The CDR3: CASRWSSGTHNEQFF. The CDR3, as DNA: TGTGCCAGCAGGTGGTCCAGCGGGACCCACAATGAGCAGTTCTTC.

The chain carries TRBV19 and TRBJ1-4; 7 bases line up with TRBD1. Germline assignment: CDR1 LNHDA and CDR2 SQIVND (reference sequence). The CDR3 contains 15 residues. V trimming: 6 bases; J trimming: 8 bases; junction bases outside the gene matches: 12. The CDR3 loop is CASSHGSPRGEKLFF. DNA of the CDR3: TGTGCCAGTAGCCACGGCTCCCCCAGGGGGGAAAAACTGTTTTTT.